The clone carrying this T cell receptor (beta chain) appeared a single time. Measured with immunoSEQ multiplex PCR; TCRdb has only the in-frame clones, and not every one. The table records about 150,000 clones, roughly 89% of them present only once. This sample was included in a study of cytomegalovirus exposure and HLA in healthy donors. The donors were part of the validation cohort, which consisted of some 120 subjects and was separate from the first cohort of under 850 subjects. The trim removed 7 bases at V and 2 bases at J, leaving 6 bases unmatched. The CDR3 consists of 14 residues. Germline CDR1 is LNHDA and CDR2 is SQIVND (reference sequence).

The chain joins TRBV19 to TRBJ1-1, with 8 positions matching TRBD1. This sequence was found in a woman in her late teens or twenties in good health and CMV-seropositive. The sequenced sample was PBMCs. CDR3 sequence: CASTYRGGNTEAFF. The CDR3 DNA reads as TGTGCCAGTACCTACAGGGGGGGAAACACTGAAGCTTTCTTT.